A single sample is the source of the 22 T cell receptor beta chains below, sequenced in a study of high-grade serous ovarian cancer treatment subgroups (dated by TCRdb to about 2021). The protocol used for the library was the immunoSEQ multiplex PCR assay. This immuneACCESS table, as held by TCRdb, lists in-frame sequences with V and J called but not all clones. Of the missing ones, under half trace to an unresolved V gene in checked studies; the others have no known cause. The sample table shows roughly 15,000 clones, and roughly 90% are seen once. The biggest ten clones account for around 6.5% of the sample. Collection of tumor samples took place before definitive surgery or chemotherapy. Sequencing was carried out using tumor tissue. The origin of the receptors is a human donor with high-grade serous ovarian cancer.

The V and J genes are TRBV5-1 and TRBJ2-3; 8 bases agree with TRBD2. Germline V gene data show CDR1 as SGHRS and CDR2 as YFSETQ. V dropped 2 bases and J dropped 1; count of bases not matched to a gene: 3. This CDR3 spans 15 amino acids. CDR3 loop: CASSFQAGGTDTQYF. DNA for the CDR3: TGCGCCAGCAGCTTCCAAGCGGGGGGCACAGATACGCAGTATTTT.

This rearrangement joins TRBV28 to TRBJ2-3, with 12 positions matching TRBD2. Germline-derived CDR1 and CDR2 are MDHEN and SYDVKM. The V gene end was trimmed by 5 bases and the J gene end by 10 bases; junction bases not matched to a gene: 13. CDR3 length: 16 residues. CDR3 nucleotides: TGTGCCAGCAGTATCCCGGCTAGCGGGGGGGCCGACCCGCAGTATTTT. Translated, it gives CASSIPASGGADPQYF.

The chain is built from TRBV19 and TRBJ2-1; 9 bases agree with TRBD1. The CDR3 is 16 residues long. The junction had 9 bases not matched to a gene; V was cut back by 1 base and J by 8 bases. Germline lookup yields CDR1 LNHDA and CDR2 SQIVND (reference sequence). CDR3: CASSIVGTGFHYEQFF. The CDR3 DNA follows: TGTGCCAGTAGTATAGTCGGGACAGGGTTTCACTATGAGCAGTTCTTC.

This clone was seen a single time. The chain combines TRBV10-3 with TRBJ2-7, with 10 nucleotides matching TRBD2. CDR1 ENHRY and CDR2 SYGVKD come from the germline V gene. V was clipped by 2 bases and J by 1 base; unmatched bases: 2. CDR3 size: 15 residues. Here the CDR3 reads CAISEGSGGSYEQYF. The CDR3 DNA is TGTGCCATCAGTGAGGGTAGCGGGGGGTCCTACGAGCAGTACTTC.

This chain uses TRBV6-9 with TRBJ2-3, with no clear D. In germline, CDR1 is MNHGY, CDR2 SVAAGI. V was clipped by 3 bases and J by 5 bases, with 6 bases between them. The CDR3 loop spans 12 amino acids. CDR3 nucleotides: TGTGCCAGCAGTTACTCGGGAGATACGCAGTATTTT. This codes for CASSYSGDTQYF.

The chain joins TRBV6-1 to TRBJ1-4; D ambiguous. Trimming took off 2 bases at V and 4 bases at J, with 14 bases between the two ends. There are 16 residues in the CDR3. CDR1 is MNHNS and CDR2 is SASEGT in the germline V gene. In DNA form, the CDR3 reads TGTGCCAGCAGTGAACGTCACGGTAGATTTAATGAAAAACTGTTTTTT. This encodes CASSERHGRFNEKLFF.

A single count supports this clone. The CDR3 nucleotides are TGTGCCAGCAGCTTACGGTTAGCGGGGGCTAGCACAGATACGCAGTATTTT. Its protein product is CASSLRLAGASTDTQYF. The chain recombines TRBV7-2 with TRBJ2-3; 9 bases map to TRBD2. Germline V lookup: CDR1 SGHTA, CDR2 FQGNSA. This CDR3 region has 17 residues. J lost 0 bases, V lost 2 bases, and 6 bases had no gene match.

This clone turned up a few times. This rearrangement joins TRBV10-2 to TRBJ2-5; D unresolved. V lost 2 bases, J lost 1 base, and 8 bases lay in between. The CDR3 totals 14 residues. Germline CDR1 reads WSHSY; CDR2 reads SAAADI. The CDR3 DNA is TGCGCCAGCAGTGAGGGTGTAGCCCAAGAGACCCAGTACTTC. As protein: CASSEGVAQETQYF.

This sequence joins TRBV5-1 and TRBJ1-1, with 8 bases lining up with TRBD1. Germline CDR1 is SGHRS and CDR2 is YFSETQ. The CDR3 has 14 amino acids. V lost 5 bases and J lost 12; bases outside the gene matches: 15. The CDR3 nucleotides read TGCGCCAGCAGGCCAACCGGGACAGGAGGGAAAACTTTCTTT. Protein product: CASRPTGTGGKTFF.

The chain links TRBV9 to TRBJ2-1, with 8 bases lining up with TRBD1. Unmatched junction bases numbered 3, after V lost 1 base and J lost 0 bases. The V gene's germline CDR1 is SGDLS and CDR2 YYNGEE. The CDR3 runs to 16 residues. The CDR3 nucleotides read TGTGCCAGCAGCGTAAGACAGGGGCCCTCCTACAATGAGCAGTTCTTC. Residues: CASSVRQGPSYNEQFF. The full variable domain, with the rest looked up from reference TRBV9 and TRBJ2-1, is DSGVTQTPKHLITATGQRVTLRCSPRSGDLSVYWYQQSLDQGLQFLIQYYNGEERAKGNILERFSAQQFPDLHSELNLSSLELGDSALYFCASSVRQGPSYNEQFFGPGTRLTVL.

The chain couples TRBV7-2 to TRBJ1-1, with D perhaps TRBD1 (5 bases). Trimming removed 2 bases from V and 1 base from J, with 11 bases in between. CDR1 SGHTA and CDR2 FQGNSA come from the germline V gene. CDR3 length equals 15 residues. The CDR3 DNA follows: TGTGCCAGCAGCTTATACGGGGGGGGGAACACTGAAGCTTTCTTT. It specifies CASSLYGGGNTEAFF.

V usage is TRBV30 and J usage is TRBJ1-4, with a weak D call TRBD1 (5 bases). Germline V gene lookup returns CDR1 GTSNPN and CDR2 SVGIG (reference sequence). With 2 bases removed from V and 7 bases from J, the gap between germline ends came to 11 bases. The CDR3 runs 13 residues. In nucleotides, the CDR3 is TGTGCCTGGAGTCCCGGGGGGAGTGAAAAACTGTTTTTT. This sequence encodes CAWSPGGSEKLFF. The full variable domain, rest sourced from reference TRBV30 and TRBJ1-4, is SQTIHQWPATLVQPVGSPLSLECTVEGTSNPNLYWYRQAAGRGLQLLFYSVGIGQISSEVPQNLSASRPQDRQFILSSKKLLLSDSGFYLCAWSPGGSEKLFFGSGTQLSVL.

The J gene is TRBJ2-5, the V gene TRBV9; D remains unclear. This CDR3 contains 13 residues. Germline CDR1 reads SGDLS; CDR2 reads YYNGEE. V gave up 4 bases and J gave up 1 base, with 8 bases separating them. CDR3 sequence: CASSSETQETQYF. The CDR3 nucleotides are TGTGCCAGCAGCTCAGAGACCCAAGAGACCCAGTACTTC. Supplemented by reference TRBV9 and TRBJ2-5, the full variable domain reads DSGVTQTPKHLITATGQRVTLRCSPRSGDLSVYWYQQSLDQGLQFLIQYYNGEERAKGNILERFSAQQFPDLHSELNLSSLELGDSALYFCASSSETQETQYFGPGTRLLVL.

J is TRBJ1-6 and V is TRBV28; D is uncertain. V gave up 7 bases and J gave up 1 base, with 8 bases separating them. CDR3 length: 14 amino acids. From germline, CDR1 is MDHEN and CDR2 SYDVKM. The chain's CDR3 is CASKEASYNSPLHF. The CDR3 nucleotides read TGTGCCAGCAAAGAAGCGTCCTATAATTCACCCCTCCACTTT.

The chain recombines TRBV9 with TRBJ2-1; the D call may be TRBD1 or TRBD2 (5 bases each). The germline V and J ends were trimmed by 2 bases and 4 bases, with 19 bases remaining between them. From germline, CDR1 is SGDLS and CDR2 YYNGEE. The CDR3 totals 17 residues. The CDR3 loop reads CASSVNVGGGVYNEQFF. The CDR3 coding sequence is TGTGCCAGCAGCGTGAATGTCGGTGGGGGTGTTTACAATGAGCAGTTCTTC.

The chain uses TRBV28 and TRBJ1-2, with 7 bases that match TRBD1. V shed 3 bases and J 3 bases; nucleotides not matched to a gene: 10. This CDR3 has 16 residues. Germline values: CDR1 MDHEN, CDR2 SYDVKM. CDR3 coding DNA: TGTGCCAGCAGTTTGAGGACAGGATGGACGGACTATGGCTACACCTTC. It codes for CASSLRTGWTDYGYTF.

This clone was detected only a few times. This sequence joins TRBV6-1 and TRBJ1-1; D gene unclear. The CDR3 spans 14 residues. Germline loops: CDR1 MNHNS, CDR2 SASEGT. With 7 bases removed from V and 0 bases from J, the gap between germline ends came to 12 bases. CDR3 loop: CASNLPIMNTEAFF. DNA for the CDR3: TGTGCCAGCAATCTGCCCATTATGAACACTGAAGCTTTCTTT.

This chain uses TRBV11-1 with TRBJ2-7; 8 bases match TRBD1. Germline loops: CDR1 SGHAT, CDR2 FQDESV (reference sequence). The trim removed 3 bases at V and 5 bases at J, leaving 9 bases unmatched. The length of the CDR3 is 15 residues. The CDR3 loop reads CASSLRPTGVHEQYF. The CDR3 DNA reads TGTGCCAGCAGCTTGAGACCGACAGGGGTCCACGAGCAGTACTTC.

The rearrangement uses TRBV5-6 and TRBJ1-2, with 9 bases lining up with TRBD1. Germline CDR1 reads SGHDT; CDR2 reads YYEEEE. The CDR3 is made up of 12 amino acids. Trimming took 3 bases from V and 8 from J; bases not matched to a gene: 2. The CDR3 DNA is TGTGCCAGCAGCTGGGACAGGGCAGGCTACACCTTC. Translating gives CASSWDRAGYTF.

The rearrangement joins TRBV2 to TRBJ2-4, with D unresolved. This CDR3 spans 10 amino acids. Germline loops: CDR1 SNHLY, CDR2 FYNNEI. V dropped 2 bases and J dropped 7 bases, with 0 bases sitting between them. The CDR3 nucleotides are TGTGCCAGCAGTGAAAACATTCAGTACTTC. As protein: CASSENIQYF.

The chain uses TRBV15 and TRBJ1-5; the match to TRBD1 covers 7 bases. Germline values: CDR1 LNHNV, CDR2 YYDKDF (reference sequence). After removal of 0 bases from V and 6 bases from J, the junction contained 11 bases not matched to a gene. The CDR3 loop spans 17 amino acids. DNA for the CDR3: TGTGCCACCAGCAGAGATCTTCTGGCAGGGGGTAGTCAGCCCCAGCATTTT. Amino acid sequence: CATSRDLLAGGSQPQHF.

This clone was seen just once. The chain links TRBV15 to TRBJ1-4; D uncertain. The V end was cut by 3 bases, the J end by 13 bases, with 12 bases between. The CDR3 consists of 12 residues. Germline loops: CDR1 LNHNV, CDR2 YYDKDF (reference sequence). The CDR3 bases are TGTGCCACCAGCAGTTCAGGCGGGATACTGTTTTTT. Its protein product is CATSSSGGILFF.